This T cell receptor (beta chain) derives from a study of T cell responses to AZD1222 COVID-19 vaccine. Study-level results: Among the donors, most were white British and more were female, and clonal diversity was possibly underestimated.

Germline CDR1 is SGHAT and CDR2 is FQNNGV. The V segment lost 5 bases and the J segment 5 bases; nucleotides outside the gene matches: 11. This CDR3 has 15 amino acids. TCRdb's table, derived via immunoSEQ multiplex PCR, lists solely in-frame clones and lacks some. The sample has tens of thousands of clones, around nine tenths seen once. This clone is a singleton in its sample. Its target is unknown. The chain has TRBV11-2 and TRBJ1-2; TRBD1 matches at 7 bases. This clonotype originated in an adult in good health. Here the sequenced sample was peripheral blood, taken on day 0 of AZD1222 vaccination. In DNA, the CDR3 is TGTGCCAGCAGCACCTCGAGACAGGGAGGTTATGGCTACACCTTC. Translating gives CASSTSRQGGYGYTF.